What follows describes a single T cell receptor (beta chain). V gave up 1 base and J gave up 0 bases; unmatched junction bases: 9. Germline CDR1 and CDR2: KGHSH and LQKENI. This CDR3 comprises 18 residues. The sample belongs to a study of PD-L1 blockade in urothelial cancer. Overall study: The patients first took atezolizumab around 2014, receiving 1,200 mg intravenously every 3 weeks. Each blood sample yielded a median of about 130,000 T cells.

Time point indicated: peripheral blood 6 weeks after treatment start. Produced via immunoSEQ multiplex PCR; TCRdb's table is partial and in-frame only. The sample carries fewer than 85,000 clones, 88% recorded once. This specimen was PBMCs, taken around atezolizumab (anti-PD-L1) treatment. This sequence was found in a man in his fifties or sixties with urothelial cancer. V usage is TRBV18 and J usage is TRBJ1-1, with 9 bases matching TRBD1. The CDR3 DNA reads as TGTGCCAGCTCACCACTAAATTCCGGGACAGGGATGAACACTGAAGCTTTCTTT. Its translation: CASSPLNSGTGMNTEAFF.